What follows are 8 T cell receptor beta chains derived from one specimen sequenced in a study. TCRdb re-analysed the RT-PCR reads in MiXCR, keeping a single row per CDR3 protein. The table shows about 680,000 distinct CDR3 sequences, with around 14% occurring only once. Material: memory CD4+ T cells from blood. The receptors derive from a female donor in good health, serving as a healthy control.

This clonotype was counted between two and nine times. The chain has TRBV28 and TRBJ2-4; perhaps D is TRBD1 or TRBD2 (5 bases each). This CDR3 has 17 amino acids. Trimming left V 0 bases short and J 0 bases short, with 12 bases between. The V gene's germline CDR1 is MDHEN and CDR2 SYDVKM. The chain's CDR3 is CASSLWGRGLAKNIQYF. The CDR3 DNA reads as TGTGCCAGCAGTTTATGGGGACGGGGTCTAGCCAAAAACATTCAGTACTTC.

The sample holds a few counts of this clonotype. The gene calls are TRBV5-1 and TRBJ2-7; 12 bases agree with TRBD2. J was trimmed by 0 bases and V by 4 bases; bases with no gene match: 11. The CDR3 is 18 amino acids. The germline V gene has CDR1 SGHRS and CDR2 YFSETQ. CDR3 nucleotides: TGCGCCAGCAGCGTGGGAGCGGGACTAGCGGGCATCTCCTACGAGCAGTACTTC. This encodes CASSVGAGLAGISYEQYF. Variable domain in full (rest from reference TRBV5-1 and TRBJ2-7): KAGVTQTPRYLIKTRGQQVTLSCSPISGHRSVSWYQQTPGQGLQFLFEYFSETQRNKGNFPGRFSGRQFSNSRSEMNVSTLELGDSALYLCASSVGAGLAGISYEQYFGPGTRLTVT.

The J gene is TRBJ2-6, the V gene TRBV20-1; unclear D gene. This CDR3 is built from 13 residues. Trimming took off 3 bases at V and 2 bases at J, with 5 bases between the two ends. CDR1 is DFQATT, CDR2 SNEGSKA, per germline (reference sequence). In nucleotides, the CDR3 is TGCAGTGCTAGTCCCCCTGGGGCCAACGTCCTGACTTTC. Amino acid sequence: CSASPPGANVLTF.

This clonotype was seen more than once but under ten times. The gene calls are TRBV7-2 and TRBJ1-1; D is unresolved. Germline V gene data show CDR1 as SGHTA and CDR2 as FQGNSA. This CDR3 comprises 14 residues. Trimming removed 5 bases from V and 1 base from J, with 11 bases in between. The DNA for the CDR3 is TGTGCCAGCAGCATAAGGCCTGCGAACACTGAAGCTTTCTTT. Amino acid sequence: CASSIRPANTEAFF.

This clonotype occurred a few times. The chain joins TRBV30 to TRBJ2-7; possibly TRBD2 for D (5 bases). With 2 bases removed from V and 3 bases from J, the gap between germline ends came to 11 bases. This CDR3 spans 13 amino acids. The V gene's germline CDR1 is GTSNPN and CDR2 SVGIG (reference sequence). This CDR3 is CAWSSSGVYEQYF. CDR3 nucleotide sequence: TGTGCCTGGAGTTCGTCCGGGGTCTACGAGCAGTACTTC. The full variable domain, rest sourced from reference TRBV30 and TRBJ2-7, is SQTIHQWPATLVQPVGSPLSLECTVEGTSNPNLYWYRQAAGRGLQLLFYSVGIGQISSEVPQNLSASRPQDRQFILSSKKLLLSDSGFYLCAWSSSGVYEQYFGPGTRLTVT.

The chain combines TRBV20-1 with TRBJ2-3; 7 bases fit TRBD1. Trimming took 5 bases from V and 7 from J; bases not matched to a gene: 12. Germline CDR1 is DFQATT and CDR2 is SNEGSKA (reference sequence). The CDR3 has 14 residues. The CDR3 here is CSAGTGEVSNTQYF. In nucleotides, the CDR3 is TGCAGTGCTGGAACAGGGGAAGTTTCAAATACGCAGTATTTT.

Only a few counts were recorded for this clonotype. This chain connects TRBV20-1 to TRBJ2-7; perhaps TRBD1 as D (5 bases). This CDR3 spans 15 amino acids. CDR1 DFQATT and CDR2 SNEGSKA come from the germline V gene (reference sequence). V lost 0 bases and J 4 bases, leaving 16 bases between the germline ends. DNA of the CDR3: TGCAGTGCTAGAGAATACGGACAAGAACGGTACGAGCAGTACTTC. Its protein product is CSAREYGQERYEQYF.

This clonotype was recorded many times. V and J are TRBV7-2 and TRBJ2-3; 10 bases align to TRBD2. The ends lost 5 bases at V and 2 bases at J; junction bases unmatched: 4. The CDR3 loop spans 15 amino acids. Germline V gives CDR1 SGHTA, CDR2 FQGNSA. Written as DNA, the CDR3 is TGTGCCAGCAGCCGGACTAGCGGCCACACAGATACGCAGTATTTT. Protein sequence: CASSRTSGHTDTQYF.